This is a list of T cell receptor beta chains from one sample in a study of technical replicates of blood from a handful of donors. Profiling relied on immunoSEQ multiplex PCR, and the TCRdb table lists in-frame clones only, not all of them. The sample records about 70,000 clones, about nine tenths being singletons. Specimen: T cells isolated from PBMCs. Receptor source: a human donor in good health. The CDR3 runs from the conserved cysteine through the conserved F or W. D genes are given only for firm matches. Expanded clones get a size class; other rows say once, few or many, or leave the size out.

d_gene	v_gene	abundance	j_gene	CDR3aa	CDR3nt
NA	TRBV5-4	once	TRBJ2-1	CASSWPGSHNEQFF	TGTGCCAGCAGCTGGCCCGGGAGCCACAATGAGCAGTTCTTC
TRBD1	TRBV10-3	NA	TRBJ2-7	CARSGQRSYEQYF	TGTGCCAGATCGGGACAGAGGTCCTACGAGCAGTACTTC
NA	TRBV30	NA	TRBJ1-2	CAWSVSRDYGYTF	TGTGCCTGGAGTGTAAGCAGGGACTATGGCTACACCTTC
TRBD2	TRBV27	NA	TRBJ2-7	CASALAGGRYEQYF	TGTGCCAGTGCCCTTGCGGGAGGGCGATACGAGCAGTACTTC
TRBD2	TRBV5-1	few	TRBJ2-5	CASTPLQTSGSETQYF	TGCGCCAGCACCCCGCTGCAGACTAGCGGGAGCGAGACCCAGTACTTC
NA	TRBV30	NA	TRBJ1-2	CAWSVRTVNNYGYTF	TGTGCCTGGAGTGTACGGACAGTGAATAACTATGGCTACACCTTC
NA	TRBV20-1	few	TRBJ2-7	CSARDYEQYF	TGCAGTGCCAGGGACTACGAGCAGTACTTC
NA	TRBV21-1	NA	TRBJ2-7	CASSKDGQILTYEQYF	TGTGCCAGCAGCAAAGACGGACAGATCTTGACCTACGAGCAGTACTTC
NA	TRBV11-2	NA	TRBJ2-5	CASSLEGRGETQYF	TGTGCCAGCAGCTTAGAGGGCAGGGGAGAGACCCAGTACTTC
TRBD2	TRBV29-1	once	TRBJ2-7	CSAERGYEQYF	TGCAGCGCCGAGCGGGGATACGAGCAGTACTTC
TRBD1	TRBV2	few	TRBJ1-4	CASNPGGIEKLFF	TGTGCCAGCAATCCAGGGGGCATAGAAAAACTGTTTTTT
NA	TRBV5-1	NA	TRBJ1-2	CASQTATLDGYTF	TGCGCCTCACAGACCGCTACTTTGGATGGCTACACCTTC
NA	TRBV15	NA	TRBJ2-3	CATSRDPQTTHTDTQYF	TGTGCCACCAGCAGAGATCCACAGACTACCCACACAGATACGCAGTATTTT
NA	TRBV30	NA	TRBJ1-2	CAWSQRRQTSSNYGYTF	TGTGCCTGGAGTCAGAGAAGACAGACCTCGTCTAACTATGGCTACACCTTC
NA	TRBV27	NA	TRBJ2-7	CATGTTTYEQYF	TGTGCCACCGGGACAACTACCTACGAGCAGTACTTC
NA	TRBV14	NA	TRBJ2-7	CATNPQGPGYEQYF	TGTGCCACCAATCCTCAGGGGCCAGGCTACGAGCAGTACTTC
TRBD2	TRBV25-1	NA	TRBJ2-7	CASSDEDGRAPIRYEQYF	TGTGCCAGCAGTGATGAGGACGGGAGGGCCCCGATAAGATACGAGCAGTACTTC
TRBD1	TRBV19	NA	TRBJ2-7	CASSIRTGREYEQYF	TGTGCCAGTAGTATCCGGACAGGGAGAGAGTACGAGCAGTACTTC
TRBD1	TRBV5-1	once	TRBJ2-7	CASSRFHRGYEQYF	TGCGCCAGCAGCCGGTTCCACAGGGGCTACGAGCAGTACTTC
TRBD2	TRBV2	NA	TRBJ2-7	CASTRLANTYEQYF	TGTGCCAGCACCAGACTAGCGAATACCTACGAGCAGTACTTC
NA	TRBV6-1	NA	TRBJ1-5	CASSGDSGNQPQHF	TGTGCCAGCAGTGGCGACAGTGGGAATCAGCCCCAGCATTTT
TRBD1	TRBV28	NA	TRBJ2-7	CASSWGQGYEQYF	TGTGCCAGCAGTTGGGGACAGGGTTACGAGCAGTACTTC
NA	TRBV5-1	NA	TRBJ2-1	CASKGTGTSYNEQFF	TGCGCCAGCAAGGGAACCGGGACATCCTACAATGAGCAGTTCTTC
NA	TRBV19	once	TRBJ2-7	CASSILSGSLYEQYF	TGTGCCAGTAGTATCCTCTCGGGTTCCCTTTACGAGCAGTACTTC
NA	TRBV27	NA	TRBJ2-2	CASSSSTGGELFF	TGTGCCAGCTCTTCCTCTACAGGGGGGGAGCTGTTTTTT
TRBD1	TRBV19	NA	TRBJ2-7	CASSIRQGLSYEQYF	TGTGCCAGTAGTATTAGACAGGGATTATCCTACGAGCAGTACTTC
NA	TRBV30	NA	TRBJ1-1	CAWSVGTEAFF	TGTGCCTGGAGTGTCGGGACTGAAGCTTTCTTT
NA	TRBV4-3	NA	TRBJ1-1	CASSLFPTGFAEAFF	TGCGCCAGCAGCCTTTTTCCCACAGGGTTTGCTGAAGCTTTCTTT
TRBD1	TRBV11-2	NA	TRBJ1-2	CASTRTGYGYTF	TGTGCCAGCACCCGGACAGGTTATGGCTACACCTTC
NA	TRBV28	NA	TRBJ2-7	CATQTTYEQYF	TGTGCTACACAAACTACCTACGAGCAGTACTTC
NA	TRBV11-3	NA	TRBJ2-7	CASSLSGDMGYEQYF	TGTGCCAGCAGCTTGTCGGGAGACATGGGCTACGAGCAGTACTTC
TRBD2	TRBV7-6	NA	TRBJ2-5	CASSLRLAGGRIDQETQYF	TGTGCCAGCAGCCTCAGACTAGCGGGAGGGCGGATTGACCAAGAGACCCAGTACTTC
NA	TRBV11-2	NA	TRBJ2-7	CASSPGYEQYF	TGTGCCAGCAGCCCCGGTTACGAGCAGTACTTC
TRBD2	TRBV11-1	NA	TRBJ2-1	CASSSWASGFYNEQFF	TGTGCCAGCAGCTCTTGGGCTAGCGGATTCTACAATGAGCAGTTCTTC
NA	TRBV9	once	TRBJ1-1	CASSVLPGERTEAFF	TGTGCCAGCAGCGTACTCCCAGGGGAGAGGACTGAAGCTTTCTTT
NA	TRBV28	NA	TRBJ1-1	CAILTLTEAFF	TGTGCCATATTGACTTTGACTGAAGCTTTCTTT
NA	TRBV2	NA	TRBJ1-4	CVTGLREKLFF	TGTGTCACAGGGTTGAGAGAAAAACTGTTTTTT
TRBD1	TRBV6-5	NA	TRBJ1-2	CASSYDRAYGYTF	TGTGCCAGCAGTTACGACAGGGCCTATGGCTACACCTTC
NA	TRBV9	NA	TRBJ2-1	CASSVTGGPYNEQFF	TGTGCCAGCAGCGTGACCGGGGGGCCCTACAATGAGCAGTTCTTC
TRBD2	TRBV28	NA	TRBJ2-7	CASTTIAGGYYEQYF	TGTGCCAGCACTACAATAGCGGGAGGGTACTACGAGCAGTACTTC
NA	TRBV18	once	TRBJ2-1	CASSPPTAQSSYNEQFF	TGTGCCAGCTCACCACCGACCGCACAGAGCTCCTACAATGAGCAGTTCTTC
TRBD1	TRBV2	NA	TRBJ1-4	CATRDRGEKLFF	TGTGCCACCCGGGACAGGGGGGAAAAACTGTTTTTT
NA	TRBV11-2	NA	TRBJ1-1	CASSSSWPNTEAFF	TGTGCCAGCAGCTCCTCGTGGCCGAACACTGAAGCTTTCTTT
TRBD1	TRBV28	NA	TRBJ2-1	CASSFPKMTGGDDEQFF	TGTGCCAGCAGTTTCCCCAAGATGACAGGGGGGGACGATGAGCAGTTCTTC
TRBD2	TRBV9	NA	TRBJ2-7	CASSVGLAGVYEQYF	TGTGCCAGCAGCGTAGGACTAGCGGGAGTCTACGAGCAGTACTTC
TRBD1	TRBV4-1	NA	TRBJ2-5	CASSQGQGTLQETQYF	TGCGCCAGCAGCCAAGGACAGGGCACTTTACAAGAGACCCAGTACTTC
NA	TRBV2	once	TRBJ1-5	CASSGENNQPQHF	TGTGCCAGCAGTGGAGAGAACAATCAGCCCCAGCATTTT